The clone carrying this T cell receptor beta chain was detected once. Its antigen remains unknown. This entry is derived from a study of a mutant IDH1 vaccine in newly diagnosed glioma. Study-level background: Patients were started on vaccination 4-6 weeks after radiotherapy alone, or with temozolomide cycles. Receipt of radiotherapy, temozolomide, or both preceded the study, and most received both. Study observations and caveats: With respect to changes in top peripheral T cell clonotypes, pseudoprogression seemed unrelated.

V was shortened by 1 base and J by 0 bases, with 4 bases between the two germline ends. Germline CDR1 GTSNPN, CDR2 SVGIG (reference sequence). The CDR3 covers 13 residues. As for time point: week 47, end of study. The investigators gave 300 ug of mutant IDH1 20-mer peptide in each vaccine dose, together with topical imiquimod. Diagnosis in the donors showed new WHO grade 3 or 4 astrocytomas that were IDH1-mutant and ATRX-lost. Sequencing was performed with immunoSEQ multiplex PCR; in TCRdb, only in-frame clones are kept and a portion is missing. The table lists roughly 38,000 clones, 82% of them singletons.

The V and J genes are TRBV30 and TRBJ1-3; no reliable D call. Sequenced here: PBMCs, sampled from a glioma patient whose treatment included an IDH1 peptide vaccine. The receptor comes from a man aged 18 to 30 with glioma. Some clones in this sample may be carry-over from other donors' samples. The CDR3 DNA reads TGTGCCTGGAGTGAAGGCTCTGGAAACACCATATATTTT. It translates to CAWSEGSGNTIYF.